A selection of T cell receptor beta chains follows, all from one sample in a study of early T cells in non-severe SARS-CoV-2 infection. TCRdb ran MiXCR on the 5' RACE reads and lists one entry per CDR3 protein. The data show fewer than 85,000 distinct CDR3 sequences, approximately 9.1% seen once. The specimen sequenced was whole blood. These receptors were taken from an adult who was a healthcare worker with PCR-confirmed SARS-CoV-2 infection or an uninfected control (not recorded which). Both conserved end residues are trimmed from each CDR3. A D gene is named only where the DNA matches it firmly.

TRBJ2-2 - TRBV12-3/TRBV12-4 ASTPDYSGGELF
TRBJ2-1 TRBD2 TRBV18 ASSPTIGGSQAQVGEQF
TRBJ2-5 - TRBV28 ASSKSALGTQY
TRBJ2-5 TRBD2 TRBV12-3/TRBV12-4 ASRLGLADGETQY
TRBJ1-6 - TRBV12-3/TRBV12-4 ASSSYANPPLH
TRBJ2-1 - TRBV7-2 ASSPGLGHEQF
TRBJ1-6 - TRBV11-2 ASSLDGTGLSSYNSPLH
TRBJ1-1 - TRBV12-3/TRBV12-4 ASSLHLKGEAF
TRBJ2-3 - TRBV24-1 ATSGLSYTQY
TRBJ1-5 - TRBV6-1 ASSEGWSNQPQH
TRBJ2-3 TRBD2 TRBV7-9 ASSLVPGGSTDTQY
TRBJ2-3 - TRBV7-3 ASSPDPSSRGTQY
TRBJ2-7 TRBD2 TRBV20-1 SATRLAEPYEQY
TRBJ1-6 TRBD1 TRBV7-3 ASSQSGGSPLH
TRBJ2-7 - TRBV10-3 AISELKDGYEQY
TRBJ2-1 - TRBV4-1 ASSQPRGRYNEQF
TRBJ1-2 TRBD1 TRBV12-3/TRBV12-4 ASSLDRQLYYGYT
TRBJ2-5 - TRBV18 ASSPPTRKETQY
TRBJ1-4 TRBD1 TRBV7-9 ASSLGQYNEKLF
TRBJ2-2 - TRBV20-1 SADGLGAGELF
TRBJ2-1 TRBD1 TRBV11-3 ASSSGQLYNEQF
TRBJ2-3 TRBD2 TRBV2 ASGEGTQY
TRBJ2-1 - TRBV4-1 ASSQRGRSVNEQF
TRBJ2-2 - TRBV24-1 AVSGVGELF
TRBJ2-5 TRBD2 TRBV30 AWSVPPAGGGQETQY
TRBJ2-2 TRBD2 TRBV5-1 ASSLLAGGLPGELF
TRBJ2-5 TRBD2 TRBV3-1 ASGHSGTETQY
TRBJ2-3 - TRBV28 ASTWGGTSDTQY
TRBJ2-7 - TRBV20-1 SARGRLAKPYEQY
TRBJ1-2 - TRBV5-5 ASLQGPGAVYGYT
TRBJ1-1 TRBD1 TRBV20-1 SARNSRGRTEAF
TRBJ2-7 - TRBV9 ASSVASGTYHEQY
TRBJ2-4 - TRBV4-1 ASSQAWGYIQY
TRBJ2-1 - TRBV4-1 ASSQDSGRSPNEQF
TRBJ2-3 - TRBV20-1 SASRHVGRAQY
TRBJ2-2 TRBD2 TRBV12-3/TRBV12-4 ASSSYSGRVYTGELF
TRBJ2-7 - TRBV6-1 ASSVGQLLGEQY
TRBJ2-5 TRBD2 TRBV5-5 ASSSTGGHPKETQY
TRBJ2-2 TRBD2 TRBV10-2 ASIAGVITGELF
TRBJ1-4 - TRBV11-2 ASSLDRGSEKLF
TRBJ2-1 - TRBV6-2/TRBV6-3 ASSQLGNEQF
TRBJ2-1 - TRBV14 ASSLILDNEQF